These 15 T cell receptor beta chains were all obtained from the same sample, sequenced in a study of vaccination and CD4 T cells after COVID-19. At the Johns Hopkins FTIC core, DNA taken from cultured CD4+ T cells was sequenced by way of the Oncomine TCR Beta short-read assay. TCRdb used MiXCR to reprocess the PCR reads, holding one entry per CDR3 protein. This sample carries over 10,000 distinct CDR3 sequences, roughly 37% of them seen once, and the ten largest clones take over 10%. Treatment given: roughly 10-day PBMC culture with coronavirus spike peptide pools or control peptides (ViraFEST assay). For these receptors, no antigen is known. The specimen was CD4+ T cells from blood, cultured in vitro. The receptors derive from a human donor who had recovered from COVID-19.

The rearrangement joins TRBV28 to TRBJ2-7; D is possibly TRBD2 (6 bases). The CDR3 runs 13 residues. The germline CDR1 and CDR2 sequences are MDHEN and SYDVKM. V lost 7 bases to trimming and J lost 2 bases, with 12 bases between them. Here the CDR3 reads CASKRDLPYEQYF. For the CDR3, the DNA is TGTGCCAGCAAAAGGGACTTGCCCTACGAGCAGTACTTC.

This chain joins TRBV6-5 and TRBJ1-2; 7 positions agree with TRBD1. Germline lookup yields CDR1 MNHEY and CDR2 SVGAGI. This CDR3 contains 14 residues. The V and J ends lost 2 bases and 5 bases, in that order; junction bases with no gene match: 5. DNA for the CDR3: TGTGCCAGCAGTTACCGGGACAGACCATATGGCTACACCTTC. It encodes CASSYRDRPYGYTF.

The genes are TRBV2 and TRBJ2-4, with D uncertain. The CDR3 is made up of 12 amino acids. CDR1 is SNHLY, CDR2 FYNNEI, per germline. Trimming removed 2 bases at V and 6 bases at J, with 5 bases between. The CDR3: CASSETANIQYF. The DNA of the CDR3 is TGTGCCAGCAGTGAAACAGCAAACATTCAGTACTTC.

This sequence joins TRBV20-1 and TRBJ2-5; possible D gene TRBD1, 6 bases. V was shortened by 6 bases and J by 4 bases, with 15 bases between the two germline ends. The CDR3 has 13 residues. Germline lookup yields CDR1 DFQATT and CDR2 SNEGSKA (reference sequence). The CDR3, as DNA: TGCAGTGCGGGCCACAGGGAAGGAGAGACCCAGTACTTC. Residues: CSAGHREGETQYF.

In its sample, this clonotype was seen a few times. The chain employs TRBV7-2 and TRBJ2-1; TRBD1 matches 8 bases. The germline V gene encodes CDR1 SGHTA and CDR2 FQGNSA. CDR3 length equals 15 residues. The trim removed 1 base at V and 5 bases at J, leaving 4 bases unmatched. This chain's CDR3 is CASSLVARGHNEQFF. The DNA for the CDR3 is TGTGCCAGCAGCTTAGTCGCCAGGGGGCACAATGAGCAGTTCTTC. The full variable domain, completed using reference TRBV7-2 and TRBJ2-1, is GAGVSQSPSNKVTEKGKDVELRCDPISGHTALYWYRQSLGQGLEFLIYFQGNSAPDKSGLPSDRFSAERTGGSVSTLTIQRTQQEDSAVYLCASSLVARGHNEQFFGPGTRLTVL.

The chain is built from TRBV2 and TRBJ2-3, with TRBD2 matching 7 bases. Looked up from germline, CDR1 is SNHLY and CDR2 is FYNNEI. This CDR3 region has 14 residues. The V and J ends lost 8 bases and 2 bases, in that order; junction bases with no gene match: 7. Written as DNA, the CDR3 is TGTGCCAGCCGCCGGGAGGCTAACACAGATACGCAGTATTTT. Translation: CASRREANTDTQYF.

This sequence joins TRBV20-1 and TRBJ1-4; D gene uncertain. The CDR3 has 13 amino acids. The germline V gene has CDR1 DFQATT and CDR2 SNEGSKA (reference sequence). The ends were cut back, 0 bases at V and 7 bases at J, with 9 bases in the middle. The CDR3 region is CSARDLGAEKLFF. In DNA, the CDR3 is TGCAGTGCTAGAGATCTGGGAGCTGAAAAACTGTTTTTT.

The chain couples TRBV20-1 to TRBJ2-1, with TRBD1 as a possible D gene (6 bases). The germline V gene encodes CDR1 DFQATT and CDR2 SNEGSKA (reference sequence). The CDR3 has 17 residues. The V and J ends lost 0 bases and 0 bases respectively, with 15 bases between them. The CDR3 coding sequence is TGCAGTGCTAGAGACAAAGGACAGACAAGCTCCTACAATGAGCAGTTCTTC. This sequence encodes CSARDKGQTSSYNEQFF.

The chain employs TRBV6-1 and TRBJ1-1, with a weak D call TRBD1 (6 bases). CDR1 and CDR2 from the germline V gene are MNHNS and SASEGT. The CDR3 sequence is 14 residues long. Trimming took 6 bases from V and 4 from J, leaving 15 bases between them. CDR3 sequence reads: CASSPGQSSTEAFF. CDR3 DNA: TGTGCCAGCAGCCCCGGACAGAGTAGCACTGAAGCTTTCTTT.

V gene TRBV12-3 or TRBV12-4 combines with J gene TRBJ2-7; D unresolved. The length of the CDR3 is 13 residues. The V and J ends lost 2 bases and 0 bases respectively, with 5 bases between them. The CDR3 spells CASSLLSSYEQYF. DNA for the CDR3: TGTGCCAGCAGTTTACTGAGCTCCTACGAGCAGTACTTC.

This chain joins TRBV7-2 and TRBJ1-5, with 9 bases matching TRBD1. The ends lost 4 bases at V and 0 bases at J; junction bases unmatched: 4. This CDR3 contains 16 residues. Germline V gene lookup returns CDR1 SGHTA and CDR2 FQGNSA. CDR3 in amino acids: CASSSGTGYSNQPQHF. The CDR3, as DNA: TGTGCCAGCAGCTCAGGGACAGGGTATAGCAATCAGCCCCAGCATTTT.

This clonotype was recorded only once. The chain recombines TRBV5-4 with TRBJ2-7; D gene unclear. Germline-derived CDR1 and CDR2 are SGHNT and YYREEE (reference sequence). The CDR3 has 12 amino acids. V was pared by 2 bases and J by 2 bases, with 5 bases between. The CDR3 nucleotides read TGTGCCAGCAGCTTAGACACCTACGAGCAGTACTTC. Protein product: CASSLDTYEQYF. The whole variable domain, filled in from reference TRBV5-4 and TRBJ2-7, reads ETGVTQSPTHLIKTRGQQVTLRCSSQSGHNTVSWYQQALGQGPQFIFQYYREEENGRGNFPPRFSGLQFPNYSSELNVNALELDDSALYLCASSLDTYEQYFGPGTRLTVT.

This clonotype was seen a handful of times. The CDR3 DNA sequence: TGTGCCAGCAGAGGCGAAGCTAACTATGGCTACACCTTC. This encodes CASRGEANYGYTF. The chain carries TRBV6-2 or TRBV6-3 and TRBJ1-2; D uncertain. Germline CDR1 MNHEY, CDR2 SVGEGT. This CDR3 has 13 amino acids. The V end lost 6 bases, the J end lost 0 bases, and 8 bases lay between the germline ends.

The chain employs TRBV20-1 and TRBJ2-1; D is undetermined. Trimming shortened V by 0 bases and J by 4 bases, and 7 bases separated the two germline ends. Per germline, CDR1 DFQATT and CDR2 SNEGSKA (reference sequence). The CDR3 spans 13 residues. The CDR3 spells CSARDPSYNEQFF. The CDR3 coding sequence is TGCAGTGCTAGAGACCCATCGTACAATGAGCAGTTCTTC.

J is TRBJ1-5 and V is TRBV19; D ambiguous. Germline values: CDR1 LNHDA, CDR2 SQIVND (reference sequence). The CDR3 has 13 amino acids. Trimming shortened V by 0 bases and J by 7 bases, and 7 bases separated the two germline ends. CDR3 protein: CASSIDYSQPQHF. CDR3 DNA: TGTGCCAGTAGTATAGACTATTCCCAGCCCCAGCATTTT.